This TCR beta chain was retrieved from a study of shared clonotypes between healthy human individuals. Study-wide context: A couple of female and a few male donors aged 18 to 49 were enrolled. Whole-study results and caveats: Larger richness was generally estimated for naive than memory subsets.

The ends were cut back, 3 bases at V and 5 bases at J, with 11 bases in the middle. The germline CDR1 and CDR2 sequences are ENHRY and SYGVKD. CDR3 length: 14 amino acids. The naive CD8 subset, CD45RO-negative cells positively selected for CCR7, excluded terminally differentiated effector memory CD45RA+ cells. Every contributor of samples was a Caucasian grown-up residing in Nashville, Tennessee. In the case of this clone: The antigen remains unidentified.

The table came from immunoSEQ multiplex PCR; TCRdb's copy has only in-frame clones and leaves some out. The data contain about 2.1 million clones, over 85% of them singletons. Specimen: naive CD8+ T cells from PBMCs. The genes are TRBV10-3 and TRBJ1-5; the D is unclear. The origin of this receptor is a man between 18 and 29 years old in good health. Some clones in this sample may be carry-over from other donors' samples. The CDR3 sequence: CAISELPEDQPQHF. DNA for the CDR3: TGTGCCATCAGTGAACTCCCTGAGGATCAGCCCCAGCATTTT.